Given below is one T cell receptor beta chain in context. The PCR contained 60 Vbeta and 13 Jbeta primers. Clones were read by immunoSEQ multiplex PCR, and TCRdb kept only the in-frame ones, dropping some. Here the sample spans some 74,000 clones, 60% to 75% being singletons. These data are taken from a study of cytomegalovirus exposure and HLA in healthy donors. This CDR3 region has 14 residues. CDR1 is SGHRS and CDR2 is YFSETQ in the germline V gene. Trimming took 0 bases from V and 4 from J, leaving 11 bases between them. The sample consisted of PBMCs. This chain links TRBV5-1 with TRBJ2-7; no clear D. The TCR originated in a man aged 40-49 years in good health and CMV-seropositive. CDR3 loop: CASSLGSSVYEQYF. CDR3 nucleotides: TGCGCCAGCAGCTTGGGTTCTTCGGTTTACGAGCAGTACTTC.